The next 13 T cell receptor beta chains were all read from a single sample in a study of cytomegalovirus exposure and HLA in healthy donors. The PCR was carried out with 60 Vbeta primers and 13 Jbeta primers. Method: immunoSEQ multiplex PCR; TCRdb's copy keeps in-frame clones and lacks some. In the table there are 95,000 to 150,000 clones, around 66% of which are singletons. Sequenced input: PBMCs. Receptor source: a woman aged 40-49 years in good health and CMV-seropositive.

V and J are TRBV7-2 and TRBJ1-2; D unresolved. Germline values: CDR1 SGHTA, CDR2 FQGNSA. Trimming cost V 2 bases and J 2 bases, with 9 bases left between them. The CDR3 runs 14 residues. Here the CDR3 DNA reads TGTGCCAGCAGCTTATTTACCGGGAACTATGGCTACACCTTC. This codes for CASSLFTGNYGYTF. The whole variable domain, filled in from reference TRBV7-2 and TRBJ1-2, reads GAGVSQSPSNKVTEKGKDVELRCDPISGHTALYWYRQSLGQGLEFLIYFQGNSAPDKSGLPSDRFSAERTGGSVSTLTIQRTQQEDSAVYLCASSLFTGNYGYTFGSGTRLTVV.

The V and J genes are TRBV6-6 and TRBJ2-7; D is perhaps TRBD2 (5 bases). Germline loops: CDR1 MNHNY, CDR2 SVGAGI (reference sequence). The CDR3 extends over 16 amino acids. The V end lost 0 bases, the J end lost 1 base, and 13 bases lay between the germline ends. The CDR3: CASSYSSYGISYEQYF. The CDR3 bases are TGTGCCAGCAGTTACTCGAGTTACGGGATTTCCTACGAGCAGTACTTC.

The rearrangement links TRBV6-5 to TRBJ1-3, with D unresolved. CDR1 MNHEY and CDR2 SVGAGI come from the germline V gene. Trimming removed 5 bases at V and 0 bases at J, with 11 bases between. The CDR3 is 15 residues long. In DNA, the CDR3 is TGTGCCAGCAGTAGCCCTGTGAGCTCTGGAAACACCATATATTTT. This gives the protein CASSSPVSSGNTIYF.

The chain links TRBV19 to TRBJ2-7; 10 bases fit TRBD1. This CDR3 spans 15 amino acids. V gave up 7 bases and J gave up 6 bases; unmatched junction bases: 12. Germline V gives CDR1 LNHDA, CDR2 SQIVND (reference sequence). CDR3 residues: CASKDGGQGMVEQYF. The CDR3 DNA follows: TGTGCCAGTAAAGATGGGGGACAGGGGATGGTCGAGCAGTACTTC.

V and J are TRBV7-9 and TRBJ2-3; TRBD2 matches 9 bases. The CDR3 sequence is 17 residues long. Germline V CDR1 and CDR2: SEHNR, FQNEAQ (reference sequence). Losses at the gene ends were 5 bases for V and 0 bases for J; bases not matched to a gene: 9. The CDR3: CASSPARGRGSTDTQYF. The CDR3 coding sequence is TGTGCCAGCAGCCCAGCACGCGGGAGGGGTAGCACAGATACGCAGTATTTT.

J is TRBJ1-2 and V is TRBV19; 9 bases agree with TRBD1. Germline loops: CDR1 LNHDA, CDR2 SQIVND (reference sequence). J was trimmed by 4 bases and V by 3 bases; bases with no gene match: 9. The CDR3 has 16 residues. The CDR3 is CASSMPQGAWGYGYTF. Here the CDR3 DNA reads TGTGCCAGTAGTATGCCACAGGGGGCGTGGGGCTATGGCTACACCTTC.

There are a few counts of this clone. V usage is TRBV27 and J usage is TRBJ2-5, with D maybe TRBD2 (6 bases). With 6 bases removed from V and 7 bases from J, the gap between germline ends came to 15 bases. Germline values: CDR1 MNHEY, CDR2 SMNVEV (reference sequence). The CDR3 consists of 13 residues. The CDR3 nucleotides read TGTGCCAGCAGACTGGGACTCGGAAGGACCCAGTACTTC. Translation gives CASRLGLGRTQYF.

The V call is TRBV9, the J call TRBJ1-2; D is undetermined. CDR3 length: 15 amino acids. Per germline, CDR1 SGDLS and CDR2 YYNGEE. Trimming removed 3 bases at V and 2 bases at J, with 14 bases between. The CDR3 bases are TGTGCCAGCAGCGCACGCCCAGAAGCGAACTATGGCTACACCTTC. This gives the protein CASSARPEANYGYTF.

With regard to this clone: The germline gene is not matched at one end of the junction; a read error may be the cause. The chain links TRBV7-2 to TRBJ2-4; 7 positions match TRBD1. The length of the CDR3 is 17 residues. CDR1 is SGHTA, CDR2 FQGNSA, per germline. The DNA of the CDR3 is TGTGCCAGCACTCGCACGACAGGGCAGGCTACCAAAAACATTCAGCACTTC. The encoded protein is CASTRTTGQATKNIQHF.

The chain uses TRBV7-9 and TRBJ1-1, with 8 positions matching TRBD1. The J segment lost 2 bases and the V segment lost 5 bases, leaving 1 base of the junction unmatched. This CDR3 comprises 13 residues. Per germline, CDR1 SEHNR and CDR2 FQNEAQ (reference sequence). CDR3 bases: TGTGCCAGCAGCGGACAGGGCAACACTGAAGCTTTCTTT. Amino acid sequence: CASSGQGNTEAFF.

The chain combines TRBV6-1 with TRBJ2-7; 9 bases map to TRBD2. There are 15 residues in the CDR3. With V trimmed by 4 bases and J by 2 bases, 6 bases remained unmatched. Germline assignment: CDR1 MNHNS and CDR2 SASEGT. The CDR3 nucleotides read TGTGCCAGCAGTGTCGAGCGGGGGGCTACCTACGAGCAGTACTTC. Translated, it gives CASSVERGATYEQYF.

A single count supports this clone. The chain uses TRBV18 and TRBJ2-1; the match to TRBD1 covers 10 bases. After removal of 3 bases from V and 6 bases from J, the junction contained 8 bases not matched to a gene. The CDR3 loop spans 16 amino acids. CDR1 is KGHSH, CDR2 LQKENI, per germline. In DNA form, the CDR3 reads TGTGCCAGCTCACCCCTGACAGGGGGCGCGTTCAATGAGCAGTTCTTC. Translated, it gives CASSPLTGGAFNEQFF. The full variable domain, in which reference TRBV18 and TRBJ2-1 provide the parts outside the CDR3, is NAGVMQNPRHLVRRRGQEARLRCSPMKGHSHVYWYRQLPEEGLKFMVYLQKENIIDESGMPKERFSAEFPKEGPSILRIQQVVRGDSAAYFCASSPLTGGAFNEQFFGPGTRLTVL.

The CDR3 nucleotides read TGTGCCAGCAGTGAGCTAGTCCCCAATGATGAGCAGTTCTTC. It yields the protein CASSELVPNDEQFF. The rearrangement links TRBV2 to TRBJ2-1; D gene ambiguous. The CDR3 contains 14 residues. CDR1 and CDR2 (germline): SNHLY, FYNNEI. Trimming left V 3 bases short and J 8 bases short, with 14 bases between.